This TCR beta chain was obtained from a study of T cell responses to AZD1222 COVID-19 vaccine. This clone showed up just a few times. Its cognate antigen is unknown. Measured with immunoSEQ multiplex PCR; TCRdb has only the in-frame clones, and not every one. This sample has some 110,000 clones, with roughly four fifths found just once. Study-level points and caveats: Reportedly, nearly half of unique spike TCRs recognized epitopes outside B.1.351/B.1.1.7 mutations. Baseline seropositivity occurred in only a handful of AZD1222 recipients.

Trimming pared 5 bases from V and 8 bases from J, leaving 6 bases between. The germline V gene has CDR1 SEHNR and CDR2 FQNEAQ (reference sequence). The CDR3 length is 11 residues. The clonotype originates from an adult in good health. This chain links TRBV7-9 with TRBJ2-2, with no clear D. Sequenced material: peripheral blood, taken on day 0 of AZD1222 vaccination. CDR3 nucleotide sequence: TGTGCCAGCAGCCCCGAGGGGGAGCTGTTTTTT. Translation gives CASSPEGELFF.